These 5 T cell receptor beta chains share one sample of origin, sequenced in a study of cytomegalovirus exposure and HLA in healthy donors. A multiplex PCR was run with 60 Vbeta primers and 13 Jbeta primers. Some clones are missing from TCRdb's copy, which holds only in-frame ones; the method was immunoSEQ multiplex PCR. The table shows 150,000 to 180,000 clones, with 75% to 85% occurring only once. Sequences were obtained from PBMCs. The receptors stem from a man under 40 in good health and CMV-seropositive.

This clone has only a few counts. The J gene is TRBJ2-1, the V gene TRBV5-6, with D possibly being TRBD2 (5 bases). The CDR3 loop spans 11 amino acids. The V and J ends lost 1 base and 10 bases respectively, with 6 bases between them. From germline, CDR1 is SGHDT and CDR2 YYEEEE. CDR3 sequence: CASSLREEQFF. The CDR3 DNA reads as TGTGCCAGCAGCTTGAGGGAGGAGCAGTTCTTC.

The gene calls are TRBV6-5 and TRBJ1-2; TRBD1 agrees at 7 bases. V shed 5 bases, J shed 8 bases, and the junction held 5 bases outside the gene matches. Germline V gene lookup returns CDR1 MNHEY and CDR2 SVGAGI. This CDR3 comprises 12 residues. Here the CDR3 reads CASSPQGLGYTF. The CDR3 coding sequence is TGTGCCAGCAGTCCACAGGGGCTCGGCTACACCTTC.

The rearrangement uses TRBV11-3 and TRBJ2-1, with 9 bases aligning to TRBD2. This CDR3 has 16 residues. The germline V gene has CDR1 SGHNT and CDR2 YENEEA. Trimming at V came to 5 bases and at J to 5 bases, leaving 10 bases not matched to a gene. The CDR3 protein is CASSPPGGGRDNEQFF. The CDR3 DNA reads TGTGCCAGCAGCCCACCCGGTGGCGGGAGGGACAATGAGCAGTTCTTC.

V usage is TRBV10-3 and J usage is TRBJ1-2; 9 bases fit TRBD1. This CDR3 is built from 14 residues. V lost 6 bases to trimming and J lost 5 bases; unmatched junction nucleotides: 7. CDR1 is ENHRY and CDR2 is SYGVKD in the germline V gene. The CDR3 DNA is TGTGCCATCAGCGAAAAACAGGGGGCGTATGGCTACACCTTC. Protein product: CAISEKQGAYGYTF.

This rearrangement joins TRBV7-9 to TRBJ1-2; D remains unclear. Trimming removed 2 bases from V and 5 bases from J, with 3 bases in between. Germline loops: CDR1 SEHNR, CDR2 FQNEAQ (reference sequence). CDR3 length: 11 amino acids. The CDR3 DNA is TGTGCCAGCAGCTTACTGTATGGCTACACCTTC. It specifies CASSLLYGYTF.